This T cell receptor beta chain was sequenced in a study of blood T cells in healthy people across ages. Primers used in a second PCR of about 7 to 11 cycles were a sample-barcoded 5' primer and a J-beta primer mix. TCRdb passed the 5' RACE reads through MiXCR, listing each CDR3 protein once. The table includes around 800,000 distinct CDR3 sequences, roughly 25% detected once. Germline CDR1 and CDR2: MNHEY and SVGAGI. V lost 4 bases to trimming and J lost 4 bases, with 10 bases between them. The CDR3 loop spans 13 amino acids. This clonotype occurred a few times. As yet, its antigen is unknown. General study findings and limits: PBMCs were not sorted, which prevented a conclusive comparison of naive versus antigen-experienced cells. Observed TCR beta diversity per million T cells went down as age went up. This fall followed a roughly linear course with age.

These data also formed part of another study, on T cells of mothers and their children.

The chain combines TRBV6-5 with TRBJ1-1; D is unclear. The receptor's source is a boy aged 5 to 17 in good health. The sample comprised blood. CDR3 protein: CASSCGEGTEAFF. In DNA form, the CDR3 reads TGTGCCAGCAGTTGCGGTGAGGGCACTGAAGCTTTCTTT.